The 32 T cell receptor beta chains below all came from one sample that was sequenced in a study of persistence of HIV-infected CD4 T cells (dated by TCRdb to about 2020). The treatment or condition label corresponds to: suppressive antiretroviral therapy. Cells were stimulated with lysates of CMV-infected fibroblasts at roughly 10 ug/mL. Memory CD4+ T cells that did not respond, being CD40L-negative, CD69-negative and CD45RO-high, were sorted as memory populations depleted of antigen-responding cells. Antigens for these TCRs are unknown. The immunoSEQ hsTCRB assay version 4, run in survey mode, was used to sequence TCRbeta repertoires from genomic DNA. Entries here come from immuneACCESS through TCRdb and include only in-frame sequences with V and J called. Some clones fail to appear in such tables; in the studies checked, an unresolved V gene covers under half of the shortfall, and the cause of the remainder is unknown. In this sample the table shows tens of thousands of clones, roughly four fifths of which occur a single time. Of the sample, roughly 5% is held by the ten largest clones.

Sequences were derived from CD4+ T cells sorted from PBMCs after approximately 19-hour stimulation, sampled from a patient who received antiretroviral therapy. The cell subset or site label for this specimen denotes: CD40L-CD69- CD45RO-high memory CD4 T cells not responding to CMV lysate. The receptors here all came from an adult man with HIV who was CMV-seropositive.

The CDR3 bases are TGCGCCAGCAGCTTTAGCGGGGCGGGAGATACGCAGTATTTT. It yields the protein CASSFSGAGDTQYF. The chain recombines TRBV5-1 with TRBJ2-3, with TRBD2 matching over 8 bases. The CDR3 is 14 residues long. Germline trimming cut 2 bases from V and 5 bases from J; bases unmatched to any gene: 4. The V gene's germline CDR1 is SGHRS and CDR2 YFSETQ.

This chain connects TRBV18 to TRBJ1-6; a possible D gene is TRBD1 (6 bases). CDR3 length equals 15 residues. V lost 3 bases and J 6 bases, leaving 12 bases between the germline ends. Germline lookup yields CDR1 KGHSH and CDR2 LQKENI. This CDR3 is CASSPQTGRNSPLHF. CDR3 sequence (DNA): TGTGCCAGCTCACCCCAGACAGGCCGTAATTCACCCCTCCACTTT.

The V and J genes are TRBV5-4 and TRBJ2-1; D not certain. The CDR3 extends over 14 amino acids. CDR1 SGHNT and CDR2 YYREEE come from the germline V gene (reference sequence). The V end lost 1 base, the J end lost 8 bases, and 13 bases lay between the germline ends. The CDR3 DNA reads TGTGCCAGCAGCTTGTCGCCAGGCCATGATGAGCAGTTCTTC. Amino acid sequence: CASSLSPGHDEQFF. The full variable domain, in which reference TRBV5-4 and TRBJ2-1 provide the parts outside the CDR3, is ETGVTQSPTHLIKTRGQQVTLRCSSQSGHNTVSWYQQALGQGPQFIFQYYREEENGRGNFPPRFSGLQFPNYSSELNVNALELDDSALYLCASSLSPGHDEQFFGPGTRLTVL.

The rearrangement links TRBV5-4 to TRBJ1-2; no reliable D call. Germline V gene lookup returns CDR1 SGHNT and CDR2 YYREEE (reference sequence). The CDR3 runs 20 residues. V shed 4 bases and J shed 7 bases, with 35 bases lying between them. The CDR3 spells CASSKQRPASNYYISGGYTF. CDR3 DNA: TGTGCCAGCAGCAAACAGCGTCCAGCCTCTAACTATTACATCTCTGGTGGCTACACCTTC.

V and J are TRBV5-8 and TRBJ1-5; 7 bases are shared with TRBD1. Looked up from germline, CDR1 is SGHTS and CDR2 is YDEGEE. The CDR3 loop spans 14 amino acids. J gave up 4 bases and V 0 bases, and 1 base lay outside the gene matches. The CDR3, as DNA: TGTGCCAGCAGCTTGGCAGGGGGAAATCAGCCCCAGCATTTT. This sequence encodes CASSLAGGNQPQHF.

The chain is built from TRBV5-1 and TRBJ1-2; D gene unclear. V lost 0 bases, J lost 1 base, and 13 bases lay in between. The germline CDR1 and CDR2 sequences are SGHRS and YFSETQ. CDR3 size: 16 residues. The CDR3 DNA follows: TGCGCCAGCAGCTTGGCCACCAGCGTGCTTAACTATGGCTACACCTTC. Its protein is CASSLATSVLNYGYTF.

The V call is TRBV12-3 or TRBV12-4, the J call TRBJ1-1; no reliable D call. The length of the CDR3 is 12 residues. The V gene lost 7 bases and the J gene lost 6 bases, with 12 bases spanning the gap. The CDR3 region has the DNA TGTGCCAGCAATAAGGGCTACCCTGAAGCTTTCTTT. It translates to CASNKGYPEAFF.

This clone has a single count. CDR3 nucleotides: TGTGCCAGCAGCGACAGGGTTTTGTCCTACAATGAGCAGTTCTTC. Protein product: CASSDRVLSYNEQFF. The gene calls are TRBV7-6 and TRBJ2-1; TRBD1 matches 7 bases. Germline CDR1 reads SGHVS; CDR2 reads FNYEAQ. The V and J ends lost 5 bases and 1 base, in that order; junction bases with no gene match: 5. The CDR3 loop spans 15 amino acids.

This clone was observed a few times. The V call is TRBV28, the J call TRBJ1-3, with TRBD1 matching 12 bases. Unmatched junction bases numbered 9, after V lost 6 bases and J lost 3 bases. The germline V gene has CDR1 MDHEN and CDR2 SYDVKM. The length of the CDR3 is 17 residues. The CDR3 protein is CASRKPGQGALGNTIYF. The CDR3 DNA follows: TGTGCCAGCAGGAAACCGGGACAGGGGGCGCTTGGAAACACCATATATTTT.

This clone showed up just a few times. The V gene is TRBV10-3, the J gene TRBJ1-1; TRBD1 aligns across 11 bases. The J segment lost 1 base and the V segment lost 6 bases, leaving 1 base of the junction unmatched. CDR3 length equals 14 residues. The germline CDR1 and CDR2 sequences are ENHRY and SYGVKD. The CDR3 spells CAIRGTGGNTEAFF. The CDR3 DNA sequence: TGTGCCATCAGGGGGACAGGGGGGAACACTGAAGCTTTCTTT.

The chain recombines TRBV2 with TRBJ1-4; D perhaps matches TRBD1 (6 bases). The length of the CDR3 is 15 residues. Germline V lookup: CDR1 SNHLY, CDR2 FYNNEI. With 1 base removed from V and 8 bases from J, the gap between germline ends came to 14 bases. This CDR3 reads CASSEEARGFEKLFF. The DNA of the CDR3 is TGTGCCAGCAGTGAAGAAGCCAGGGGCTTCGAAAAACTGTTTTTT.

The gene calls are TRBV7-2 and TRBJ2-1, with 7 bases fitting TRBD2. CDR3 length equals 16 residues. Per the germline V gene, CDR1 is SGHTA and CDR2 is FQGNSA. Germline trimming cut 6 bases from V and 7 bases from J; bases unmatched to any gene: 15. CDR3: CASSPMGGGAWNEQFF. The CDR3 nucleotides read TGTGCCAGCAGTCCCATGGGGGGGGGTGCTTGGAATGAGCAGTTCTTC.

The rearrangement joins TRBV19 to TRBJ2-7, with TRBD2 matching over 7 bases. The V segment lost 9 bases and the J segment 1 base; nucleotides outside the gene matches: 12. CDR3 length: 15 residues. Germline CDR1 LNHDA, CDR2 SQIVND (reference sequence). CDR3 in amino acids: CASGYRGGPSYEQYF. CDR3 DNA: TGTGCCAGCGGCTACCGCGGGGGACCTTCCTACGAGCAGTACTTC.

The chain uses TRBV7-9 and TRBJ2-7, with TRBD1 as a possible D gene (6 bases). The CDR3 is made up of 14 amino acids. The V gene's germline CDR1 is SEHNR and CDR2 FQNEAQ (reference sequence). The germline V and J ends were trimmed by 4 bases and 3 bases, with 13 bases remaining between them. The CDR3 spells CASSSHQGYYEQYF. The CDR3 DNA follows: TGTGCCAGCAGCTCCCATCAGGGGTACTACGAGCAGTACTTC.

The chain carries TRBV30 and TRBJ2-2; maybe TRBD2 (7 bases). With 4 bases removed from V and 6 bases from J, the gap between germline ends came to 21 bases. From germline, CDR1 is GTSNPN and CDR2 SVGIG (reference sequence). CDR3 size: 16 residues. The CDR3: CAWTLSRGANSGELFF. As DNA, the CDR3 is TGTGCCTGGACTCTCAGCCGGGGGGCTAATTCCGGGGAGCTGTTTTTT.

This chain links TRBV7-8 with TRBJ2-1; D call uncertain. The V end lost 6 bases, the J end lost 0 bases, and 9 bases lay between the germline ends. The CDR3 extends over 14 amino acids. Per the germline V gene, CDR1 is SGHVS and CDR2 is FQNEAQ. CDR3 amino acids: CASRQVSSYNEQFF. The CDR3 DNA reads as TGTGCCAGCAGGCAGGTTAGCTCCTACAATGAGCAGTTCTTC. Drawing the rest from reference TRBV7-8 and TRBJ2-1, the complete variable domain is GAGVSQSPRYKVAKRGQDVALRCDPISGHVSLFWYQQALGQGPEFLTYFQNEAQLDKSGLPSDRFFAERPEGSVSTLKIQRTQQEDSAVYLCASRQVSSYNEQFFGPGTRLTVL.

This clone was seen only a few times. The chain uses TRBV7-2 and TRBJ2-3, with TRBD1 matching over 9 bases. Trimming removed 5 bases from V and 6 bases from J; junction bases left unmatched: 6. Germline V gene lookup returns CDR1 SGHTA and CDR2 FQGNSA. The CDR3 runs 14 residues. The CDR3: CASSPGQGPDTQYF. CDR3 bases: TGTGCCAGCAGCCCGGGACAGGGCCCCGATACGCAGTATTTT.

J is TRBJ1-3 and V is TRBV3-1 (or the pseudogene TRBV3-2); maybe TRBD1 (5 bases). V dropped 7 bases and J dropped 0 bases, with 13 bases sitting between them. Germline values: CDR1 LGHDT, CDR2 YNNKEL (reference sequence). This CDR3 comprises 15 residues. The CDR3 nucleotides read TGTGCCAGCACGCCGACAGCAGACTCTGGAAACACCATATATTTT. It is translated as CASTPTADSGNTIYF.

The chain links TRBV7-2 to TRBJ2-3; maybe TRBD2 (6 bases). V was trimmed by 5 bases and J by 4 bases, leaving 16 bases between them. The CDR3 totals 15 residues. In germline, CDR1 is SGHTA, CDR2 FQGNSA. The CDR3 DNA follows: TGTGCCAGCAGCCCACGGGGGTTCGAATCAGATACGCAGTATTTT. It encodes CASSPRGFESDTQYF.

The genes are TRBV7-8 and TRBJ2-2, with D unresolved. Germline V gene lookup returns CDR1 SGHVS and CDR2 FQNEAQ. Trimming cost V 6 bases and J 9 bases, with 8 bases left between them. This CDR3 comprises 11 residues. CDR3 in DNA: TGTGCCAGCAGAGTTTCCCGGGAGCTGTTTTTT. Amino acids: CASRVSRELFF. The full variable domain, completed using reference TRBV7-8 and TRBJ2-2, is GAGVSQSPRYKVAKRGQDVALRCDPISGHVSLFWYQQALGQGPEFLTYFQNEAQLDKSGLPSDRFFAERPEGSVSTLKIQRTQQEDSAVYLCASRVSRELFFGEGSRLTVL.

This sequence joins TRBV7-2 and TRBJ1-1; 7 bases match TRBD1. The CDR3 is 15 residues long. V trimming: 2 bases; J trimming: 2 bases; junction bases outside the gene matches: 5. Germline V lookup: CDR1 SGHTA, CDR2 FQGNSA. CDR3 sequence: CASSLQGGLNTEAFF. CDR3 DNA sequence: TGTGCCAGCAGCTTACAGGGGGGCCTCAACACTGAAGCTTTCTTT.

The chain uses TRBV7-2 and TRBJ2-3; 10 positions agree with TRBD2. V shed 0 bases and J 5 bases; nucleotides not matched to a gene: 8. CDR3 length: 17 amino acids. Germline loops: CDR1 SGHTA, CDR2 FQGNSA. The CDR3 loop is CASSLAVSGGAGDTQYF. CDR3 nucleotides: TGTGCCAGCAGCTTAGCTGTAAGCGGGGGGGCAGGAGATACGCAGTATTTT.

DNA of the CDR3: TGTGCCAGCAGCGGCGCGGGACAGGGGAGAGTAGTGTTTTTT. Its protein is CASSGAGQGRVVFF. This rearrangement joins TRBV3-1 (or the pseudogene TRBV3-2) to TRBJ1-4, with 10 bases lining up with TRBD1. J lost 15 bases, V lost 5 bases, and 12 bases had no gene match. Per the germline V gene, CDR1 is LGHDT and CDR2 is YNNKEL (reference sequence). This CDR3 spans 14 amino acids.

The chain couples TRBV7-2 to TRBJ2-2; 16 bases are a match to TRBD2. Trimming at V came to 0 bases and at J to 10 bases, leaving 8 bases not matched to a gene. The CDR3 has 18 amino acids. The V gene's germline CDR1 is SGHTA and CDR2 FQGNSA. The CDR3 DNA is TGTGCCAGCAGCTTAGCGCCGGGACTAGCGGGGGGGCTGAAGGAGCTGTTTTTT. This encodes CASSLAPGLAGGLKELFF.

The chain links TRBV19 to TRBJ2-2, with 12 bases identical to TRBD1. This CDR3 has 14 residues. Losses at the gene ends were 9 bases for V and 6 bases for J; bases not matched to a gene: 5. Germline V gene lookup returns CDR1 LNHDA and CDR2 SQIVND (reference sequence). The CDR3 sequence is CASNRDRGPGELFF. The CDR3 coding sequence is TGTGCCAGCAACCGGGACAGGGGGCCCGGGGAGCTGTTTTTT. Together with reference TRBV19 and TRBJ2-2, the CDR3 gives the full variable domain: DGGITQSPKYLFRKEGQNVTLSCEQNLNHDAMYWYRQDPGQGLRLIYYSQIVNDFQKGDIAEGYSVSREKKESFPLTVTSAQKNPTAFYLCASNRDRGPGELFFGEGSRLTVL.

The chain joins TRBV30 to TRBJ1-2; a possible D gene is TRBD1 (6 bases). Trimming pared 3 bases from V and 6 bases from J, leaving 17 bases between. CDR1 and CDR2 from the germline V gene are GTSNPN and SVGIG (reference sequence). The CDR3 runs to 14 residues. CDR3 nucleotides: TGTGCCTGGAGCATTACACAGGGAAAGGATGGCTACACCTTC. This codes for CAWSITQGKDGYTF. The complete variable domain, with remaining parts taken from reference TRBV30 and TRBJ1-2, reads SQTIHQWPATLVQPVGSPLSLECTVEGTSNPNLYWYRQAAGRGLQLLFYSVGIGQISSEVPQNLSASRPQDRQFILSSKKLLLSDSGFYLCAWSITQGKDGYTFGSGTRLTVV.

The chain recombines TRBV13 with TRBJ2-3, with TRBD2 matching over 12 bases. V lost 4 bases and J lost 6; bases outside the gene matches: 14. CDR3 length: 18 amino acids. Looked up from germline, CDR1 is PRHDT and CDR2 is FYEKMQ (reference sequence). The CDR3 region has the DNA TGTGCCAGCAGCTCGCCTTTGACTAGCGGGGGTGATCGGGATACGCAGTATTTT. As protein: CASSSPLTSGGDRDTQYF.

This sequence joins TRBV12-1 and TRBJ1-1; the table gives TRBD1 as D, unverified against the DNA. TRBV12-1 is designated a pseudogene. CDR3 length: 14 amino acids. The CDR3 DNA reads TGTGCCAGCAGCTTTCACAGACCGAACACTGAAGCTTTCTTT. Encoded protein: CASSFHRPNTEAFF.

The rearrangement links TRBV9 to TRBJ2-3; perhaps TRBD2 as D (5 bases). Germline lookup yields CDR1 SGDLS and CDR2 YYNGEE. V was cut by 3 bases and J by 1 base, with 12 bases left in between. This CDR3 has 15 amino acids. CDR3 nucleotide sequence: TGTGCCAGCAGCGAGCCCCAGGAGGGCACAGATACGCAGTATTTT. Its translation is CASSEPQEGTDTQYF.

The chain links TRBV19 to TRBJ2-3, with TRBD1 matching over 8 bases. Germline CDR1 LNHDA, CDR2 SQIVND (reference sequence). V was pared by 4 bases and J by 0 bases, with 6 bases of the junction left unmatched. CDR3 length: 16 amino acids. CDR3 loop: CASSKTGGFSTDTQYF. The CDR3 bases are TGTGCCAGTAGTAAAACAGGGGGTTTTAGCACAGATACGCAGTATTTT.

The table lists this clone with a count of one. This CDR3 is CASSLDRGLDEKLFF. Here the CDR3 DNA reads TGCGCCAGCAGCTTGGACAGGGGCCTGGATGAAAAACTGTTTTTT. V is TRBV5-1 and J is TRBJ1-4, with 7 bases that match TRBD1. V gave up 0 bases and J gave up 6 bases; unmatched junction bases: 5. This CDR3 contains 15 residues. Germline values: CDR1 SGHRS, CDR2 YFSETQ.

The sample holds a few counts of this clone. The chain has TRBV10-3 and TRBJ1-5, with 7 positions matching TRBD1. This CDR3 contains 14 residues. V shed 4 bases and J 9 bases; nucleotides not matched to a gene: 9. CDR1 ENHRY and CDR2 SYGVKD come from the germline V gene. CDR3 sequence reads: CAISGQGGEGPQHF. DNA of the CDR3: TGTGCCATCAGTGGACAGGGAGGGGAGGGGCCCCAGCATTTT.